These 22 T cell receptor beta chains share one sample of origin, sequenced in a study of post-analysis software for immune sequencing data. Study results and limitations: Elevated frequency relative to controls characterized four to six TRBV segments in patients, TRBV5-6, TRBV5-1 and TRBV20-1 among them.

The antigens these receptors bind are not known. cDNA libraries of TCR beta carried unique molecular identifiers. TCRdb redid the calling of the PCR reads with MiXCR, one entry per CDR3 protein. The sample consists of hundreds of thousands of distinct CDR3 sequences, roughly 40% of them appearing once. Sequenced sample: blood. Receptors originate from a girl between 5 and 17 years old with multiple sclerosis.

The gene calls are TRBV12-3 or TRBV12-4 and TRBJ2-1; TRBD2 matches at 8 bases. V shed 6 bases and J 8 bases; nucleotides not matched to a gene: 15. This CDR3 region has 16 residues. The CDR3 loop is CASRRLGTSGIYEQFF. CDR3 in DNA: TGTGCCAGCAGACGACTCGGGACTAGTGGGATTTATGAGCAGTTCTTC.

This clonotype was seen at least ten times. The V gene is TRBV6-5, the J gene TRBJ2-1, with D maybe TRBD2 (6 bases). CDR1 is MNHEY and CDR2 is SVGAGI in the germline V gene. This CDR3 region has 13 residues. Trimming shortened V by 4 bases and J by 5 bases, and 9 bases separated the two germline ends. In DNA form, the CDR3 reads TGTGCCAGCAGTTTGGGACTCCACAATGAGCAGTTCTTC. This encodes CASSLGLHNEQFF.

The chain couples TRBV12-3 or TRBV12-4 to TRBJ2-1; 7 bases are shared with TRBD2. With 5 bases clipped from V and 8 bases from J, the junction kept 18 bases outside the gene matches. The CDR3 runs to 17 residues. CDR3 region: CASSPIDGGEGYDEQFF. CDR3 DNA: TGTGCCAGCAGTCCGATTGATGGGGGGGAAGGGTATGATGAGCAGTTCTTC.

This rearrangement joins TRBV9 to TRBJ2-3, with TRBD2 identical over 9 bases. CDR3 length equals 16 residues. Per the germline V gene, CDR1 is SGDLS and CDR2 is YYNGEE. With 4 bases clipped from V and 3 bases from J, the junction kept 9 bases outside the gene matches. DNA for the CDR3: TGTGCCAGCAGCCGTCTAGCGGGGTATATTACAGATACGCAGTATTTT. This sequence encodes CASSRLAGYITDTQYF.

The CDR3 loop is CASSGTGGTRDEQYF. CDR3 bases: TGTGCCAGCAGTGGGACAGGGGGTACGAGAGACGAGCAGTACTTC. The chain is built from TRBV12-3 or TRBV12-4 and TRBJ2-7; 11 bases map to TRBD1. Germline trimming cut 5 bases from V and 5 bases from J; bases unmatched to any gene: 8. The CDR3 extends over 15 amino acids.

The sample holds a few counts of this clonotype. The V and J genes are TRBV24-1 and TRBJ1-5; perhaps TRBD1 as D (5 bases). CDR1 is KGHDR, CDR2 SFDVKD, per germline. CDR3 length: 15 amino acids. The V end lost 2 bases, the J end lost 2 bases, and 9 bases lay between the germline ends. The CDR3 sequence: CATSDSTARNQPQHF. In nucleotides, the CDR3 is TGTGCCACCAGTGATTCGACAGCCCGCAATCAGCCCCAGCATTTT.

This chain uses TRBV4-1 with TRBJ2-1, with 7 nucleotides matching TRBD2. V lost 0 bases, J lost 2 bases, and 7 bases stayed unmatched. The V gene's germline CDR1 is MGHRA and CDR2 YSYEKL. The CDR3 is made up of 17 amino acids. This chain's CDR3 is CASSQDRTSEAYNEQFF. The CDR3 coding sequence is TGCGCCAGCAGCCAAGATCGCACTAGCGAGGCCTACAATGAGCAGTTCTTC.

The rearrangement uses TRBV18 and TRBJ1-1; tentative D call: TRBD1 (6 bases). Germline V gives CDR1 KGHSH, CDR2 LQKENI. The V and J ends lost 9 bases and 5 bases respectively, with 13 bases between them. The CDR3 length is 12 residues. The CDR3 reads CASSIGGTEAFF. As DNA, the CDR3 is TGTGCCAGTTCGATAGGGGGGACTGAAGCTTTCTTT.

This sequence joins TRBV29-1 and TRBJ2-5, with 8 bases that match TRBD1. The J segment lost 5 bases and the V segment lost 2 bases, leaving 4 bases of the junction unmatched. Germline lookup yields CDR1 SQVTM and CDR2 ANQGSEA. The CDR3 is made up of 13 amino acids. The CDR3 here is CSVEQGAGETQYF. The CDR3 DNA reads TGCAGCGTTGAACAGGGGGCGGGGGAGACCCAGTACTTC.

The CDR3 region is CSASGTSYEQYF. The CDR3 DNA reads as TGCAGTGCTAGCGGGACTTCCTACGAGCAGTACTTC. The gene calls are TRBV20-1 and TRBJ2-7; TRBD2 is a possible D gene (6 bases). This CDR3 has 12 residues. CDR1 and CDR2 from the germline V gene are DFQATT and SNEGSKA (reference sequence). Deletions cut 3 bases from V and 1 base from J, with 7 bases between.

The chain uses TRBV6-1 and TRBJ2-7; D call uncertain. Germline CDR1 is MNHNS and CDR2 is SASEGT. Trimming left V 3 bases short and J 0 bases short, with 9 bases between. The CDR3 sequence is 14 residues long. The CDR3 coding sequence is TGTGCCAGCAGTGAGACGATGGCCTCCTACGAGCAGTACTTC. This encodes CASSETMASYEQYF.

The chain joins TRBV29-1 to TRBJ1-5, with D perhaps matching TRBD1 (5 bases). In germline, CDR1 is SQVTM, CDR2 ANQGSEA. The V end lost 0 bases, the J end lost 5 bases, and 8 bases lay between the germline ends. The CDR3 spans 13 residues. Here the CDR3 reads CSVEEQGDQPQHF. DNA for the CDR3: TGCAGCGTTGAAGAGCAGGGAGATCAGCCCCAGCATTTT.

A few counts support this clonotype. The chain is built from TRBV6-5 and TRBJ1-1; D possibly corresponds to TRBD1 (6 bases). The CDR3 is 13 amino acids. Germline V CDR1 and CDR2: MNHEY, SVGAGI. Trimming pared 5 bases from V and 5 bases from J, leaving 12 bases between. CDR3 amino acids: CASSKQGKTEAFF. The CDR3 DNA is TGTGCCAGCAGTAAACAGGGAAAAACTGAAGCTTTCTTT.

V usage is TRBV5-1 and J usage is TRBJ2-5; D is possibly TRBD1 (5 bases). The closer fit of TRBJ2-7 to the DNA end suggests the J call may be wrong. The CDR3 is 16 residues long. Germline lookup yields CDR1 SGHRS and CDR2 YFSETQ. Here the CDR3 reads CASSLRSDSLTYEQYF. The CDR3, as DNA: TGCGCCAGCAGCTTGCGCTCAGACAGCCTAACCTACGAGCAGTACTTC.

The table lists this clonotype with a few counts. The chain links TRBV7-9 to TRBJ1-2, with unresolved D. From germline, CDR1 is SEHNR and CDR2 FQNEAQ (reference sequence). This CDR3 spans 15 amino acids. The V end was cut by 5 bases, the J end by 8 bases, with 21 bases between. In DNA form, the CDR3 reads TGTGCCAGCAGCACAACGATGGCAGGCCCCCCGGGCTACACCTTC. Its translation: CASSTTMAGPPGYTF.

This clonotype was seen a handful of times. This rearrangement joins TRBV5-1 to TRBJ2-4, with no clear D. The J call may be in error: the DNA end matches TRBJ2-7 better. Germline V gives CDR1 SGHRS, CDR2 YFSETQ. The CDR3 is 13 amino acids. DNA for the CDR3: TGCGCCAGCAGCTTTGACAAGGGCGACGAGCAGTACTTC. This sequence encodes CASSFDKGDEQYF.

The rearrangement uses TRBV12-3 or TRBV12-4 and TRBJ2-5; TRBD2 is a possible D gene (6 bases). The CDR3 length is 14 residues. Trimming shortened V by 3 bases and J by 1 base, and 9 bases separated the two germline ends. The CDR3 DNA is TGTGCCAGCAGTTTTAGCGGCCGCCAAGAGACCCAGTACTTC. It specifies CASSFSGRQETQYF.

The V gene is TRBV19, the J gene TRBJ2-1; possible D gene TRBD2, 7 bases. Germline V gene lookup returns CDR1 LNHDA and CDR2 SQIVND (reference sequence). The CDR3 spans 15 residues. The V end lost 3 bases, the J end lost 9 bases, and 18 bases lay between the germline ends. Here the CDR3 DNA reads TGTGCCAGTAGTATTAAAGGCGGGGGCGGAAGTGAGCAGTTCTTC. The encoded protein is CASSIKGGGGSEQFF.

The chain joins TRBV27 to TRBJ1-2; 9 nucleotides match TRBD1. CDR3 size: 17 residues. The V gene end was trimmed by 0 bases and the J gene end by 6 bases; junction bases not matched to a gene: 11. CDR1 MNHEY and CDR2 SMNVEV come from the germline V gene (reference sequence). The CDR3 bases are TGTGCCAGCAGTTTATCAAGAGCGGGGACAGGGTACGATGGCTACACCTTC. Protein product: CASSLSRAGTGYDGYTF.

The chain couples TRBV12-3 or TRBV12-4 to TRBJ2-5; TRBD2 is a possible D gene (5 bases). V was shortened by 6 bases and J by 4 bases, with 15 bases between the two germline ends. The CDR3 runs to 14 residues. CDR3 amino acids: CASSLMGEGETQYF. CDR3 DNA: TGTGCCAGCAGCTTAATGGGAGAGGGAGAGACCCAGTACTTC.

The chain recombines TRBV10-3 with TRBJ2-3; TRBD2 agrees at 10 bases. The J segment lost 0 bases and the V segment lost 0 bases, leaving 6 bases of the junction unmatched. The length of the CDR3 is 18 residues. Germline V lookup: CDR1 ENHRY, CDR2 SYGVKD. The CDR3 DNA reads TGTGCCATCAGTGAGTCCCCACTAGCGGGGATTAGCACAGATACGCAGTATTTT. Protein sequence: CAISESPLAGISTDTQYF.

For the CDR3, the DNA is TGTGCCAGCTCTACTAGTTCTGAGCAGTTCTTC. Its translation is CASSTSSEQFF. The chain has TRBV5-6 and TRBJ2-1, with D perhaps TRBD2 (5 bases). The germline V and J ends were trimmed by 7 bases and 9 bases, with 11 bases remaining between them. CDR1 and CDR2 from the germline V gene are SGHDT and YYEEEE. The CDR3 is 11 residues long.